The source of this T cell receptor (beta chain) is a study of molecular identifiers for immune sequencing clone quantification. The CDR3 runs 14 residues. Germline V lookup: CDR1 PRHDT, CDR2 FYEKMQ (reference sequence). The use of previously described methods and listed TCR primers produced the bulk TCR libraries. TCRdb fed the PCR reads into MiXCR, producing one record per CDR3 protein. This table holds about half a million distinct CDR3 sequences, around 25% found once. Study-wide results and limits: Clones that had above 20 RNA copies took up over 98% of effector molecules but under 1% in naive cells.

Worth noting for this clonotype: Its antigen is not known. A much larger clone is a single base away; this may be a read error.

The sample was naive CD8+ T cells from blood, with Jurkat cell RNA spiked in. Subset in this sample: FACS-sorted CD8+CD4-CCR7+CD45RA+ naive T cells. This receptor was identified in a human donor in good health. Some libraries in this study had Jurkat cell RNA spiked in. This chain connects TRBV13 to TRBJ2-7; 10 nucleotides line up with TRBD2. The CDR3 sequence: CASSSGLAQDEQNF. The CDR3, as DNA: TGTGCCAGCAGCTCGGGACTAGCGCAAGACGAGCAGAACTTC.